The TCR beta chain described here comes from a study of cytomegalovirus exposure and HLA in healthy donors. Notes on the study in general: Most sequenced TCRs were rare (though some public TCRs occurred in many donors). When a later analysis was performed, an Asian-associated ancestry cluster reportedly had fewer N-insertions than the roughly 670-donor mean.

Germline V lookup: CDR1 ENHRY, CDR2 SYGVKD. CDR3 length: 13 amino acids. V shed 8 bases and J 3 bases; nucleotides not matched to a gene: 5. The PCR was carried out with 60 Vbeta primers and 13 Jbeta primers. Libraries were prepared by immunoSEQ multiplex PCR; TCRdb keeps only in-frame clonotypes and omits some of them. Its table records fewer than 70,000 clones. In regard to this clone: Its specificity is not known.

The V gene is TRBV10-3, the J gene TRBJ1-2; the match to TRBD1 covers 8 bases. Sequenced: PBMCs. The TCR originated in a young man in good health and CMV-seropositive. The CDR3 sequence is CAIQPTGDYGYTF. The CDR3 region has the DNA TGTGCCATCCAACCGACAGGGGACTATGGCTACACCTTC.